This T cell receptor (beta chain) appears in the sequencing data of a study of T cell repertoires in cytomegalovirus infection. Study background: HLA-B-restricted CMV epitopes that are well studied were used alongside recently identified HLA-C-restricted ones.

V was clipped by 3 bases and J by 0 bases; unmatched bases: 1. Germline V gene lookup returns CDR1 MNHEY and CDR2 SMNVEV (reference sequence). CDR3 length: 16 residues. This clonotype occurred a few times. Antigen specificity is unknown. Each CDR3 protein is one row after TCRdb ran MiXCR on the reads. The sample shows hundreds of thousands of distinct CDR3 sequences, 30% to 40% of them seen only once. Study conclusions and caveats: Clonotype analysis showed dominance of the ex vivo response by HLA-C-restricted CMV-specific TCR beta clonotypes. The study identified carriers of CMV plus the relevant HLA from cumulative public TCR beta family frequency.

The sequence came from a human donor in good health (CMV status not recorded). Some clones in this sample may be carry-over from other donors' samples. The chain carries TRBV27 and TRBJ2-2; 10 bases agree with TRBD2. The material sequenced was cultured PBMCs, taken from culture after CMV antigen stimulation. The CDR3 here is CASSFSGRSNTGELFF. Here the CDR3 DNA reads TGTGCCAGCAGTTTTAGCGGGAGGTCGAACACCGGGGAGCTGTTTTTT.